The clone carrying this T cell receptor (beta chain) showed up just once. The antigen remains undetermined. The TCR-sequenced patients were a few responders to pembrolizumab. The CDR3 runs to 13 residues. The V gene's germline CDR1 is LGHNA and CDR2 YNFKEQ. Trimming removed 1 base at V and 0 bases at J, with 2 bases between. The table came from immunoSEQ multiplex PCR; TCRdb's copy has only in-frame clones and leaves some out. The repertoire holds 90,000 to 120,000 clones, approximately 83% seen once, with 6.3% in the top ten. The data belong to a study of PD-1 blockade in mismatch repair-deficient tumors. Study-level findings and limits: Rapid post-treatment expansion, then contraction, generally preceding radiologic response, marked tumor-resident clones.

The receptor comes from an adult with mismatch repair-deficient cancer. The chain is built from TRBV4-2 and TRBJ2-3; D not certain. Sequencing was performed on peripheral blood, taken roughly 35 weeks after starting pembrolizumab. CDR3 DNA: TGTGCCAGCAGCCAAGGAAGCACAGATACGCAGTATTTT. Protein: CASSQGSTDTQYF.